This T cell receptor (beta chain) is from a study of T-cell reconstitution after alpha-beta-depleted transplantation in children. Unique molecular identifiers were incorporated during preparation of the TCRbeta library. TCRdb re-derived calls from the PCR reads in MiXCR, one entry per CDR3 protein. The sample carries around 370,000 distinct CDR3 sequences, 10% recorded once. A few counts support this clonotype. The input for sequencing was PBMCs from the stem cell graft donor, taken from the stem cell graft. This clonotype originated in a human donor who donated a stem cell graft to a child with acute lymphoblastic leukemia.

CDR3 amino acids: CASSEAPNEQFF. CDR3 coding DNA: TGTGCCAGCAGTGAAGCGCCCAATGAGCAGTTCTTC. The chain joins TRBV2 to TRBJ2-1, with D unclear. V lost 0 bases, J lost 6 bases, and 3 bases lay in between. This CDR3 contains 12 residues. Germline CDR1 reads SNHLY; CDR2 reads FYNNEI.